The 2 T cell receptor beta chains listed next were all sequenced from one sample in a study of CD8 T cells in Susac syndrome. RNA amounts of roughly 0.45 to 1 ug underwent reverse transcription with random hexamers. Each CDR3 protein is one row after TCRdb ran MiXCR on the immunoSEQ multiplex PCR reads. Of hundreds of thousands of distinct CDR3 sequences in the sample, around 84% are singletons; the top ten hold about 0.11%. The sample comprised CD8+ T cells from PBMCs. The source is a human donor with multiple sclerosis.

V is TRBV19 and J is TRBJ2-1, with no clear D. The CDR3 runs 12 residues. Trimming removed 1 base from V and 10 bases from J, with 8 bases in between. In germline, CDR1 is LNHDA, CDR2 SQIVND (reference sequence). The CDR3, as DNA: TGTGCCAGTAGTATAGTTGGCAGGGAGCAGTTCTTC. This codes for CASSIVGREQFF. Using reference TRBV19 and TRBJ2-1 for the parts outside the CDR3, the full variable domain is DGGITQSPKYLFRKEGQNVTLSCEQNLNHDAMYWYRQDPGQGLRLIYYSQIVNDFQKGDIAEGYSVSREKKESFPLTVTSAQKNPTAFYLCASSIVGREQFFGPGTRLTVL.

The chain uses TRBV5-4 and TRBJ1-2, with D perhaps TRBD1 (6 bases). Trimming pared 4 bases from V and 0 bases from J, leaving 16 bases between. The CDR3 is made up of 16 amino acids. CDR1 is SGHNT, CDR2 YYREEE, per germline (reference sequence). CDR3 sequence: CASSNPRDTTNYGYTF. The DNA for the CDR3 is TGTGCCAGCAGCAACCCCCGGGACACAACTAACTATGGCTACACCTTC. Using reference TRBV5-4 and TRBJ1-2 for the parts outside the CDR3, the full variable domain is ETGVTQSPTHLIKTRGQQVTLRCSSQSGHNTVSWYQQALGQGPQFIFQYYREEENGRGNFPPRFSGLQFPNYSSELNVNALELDDSALYLCASSNPRDTTNYGYTFGSGTRLTVV.